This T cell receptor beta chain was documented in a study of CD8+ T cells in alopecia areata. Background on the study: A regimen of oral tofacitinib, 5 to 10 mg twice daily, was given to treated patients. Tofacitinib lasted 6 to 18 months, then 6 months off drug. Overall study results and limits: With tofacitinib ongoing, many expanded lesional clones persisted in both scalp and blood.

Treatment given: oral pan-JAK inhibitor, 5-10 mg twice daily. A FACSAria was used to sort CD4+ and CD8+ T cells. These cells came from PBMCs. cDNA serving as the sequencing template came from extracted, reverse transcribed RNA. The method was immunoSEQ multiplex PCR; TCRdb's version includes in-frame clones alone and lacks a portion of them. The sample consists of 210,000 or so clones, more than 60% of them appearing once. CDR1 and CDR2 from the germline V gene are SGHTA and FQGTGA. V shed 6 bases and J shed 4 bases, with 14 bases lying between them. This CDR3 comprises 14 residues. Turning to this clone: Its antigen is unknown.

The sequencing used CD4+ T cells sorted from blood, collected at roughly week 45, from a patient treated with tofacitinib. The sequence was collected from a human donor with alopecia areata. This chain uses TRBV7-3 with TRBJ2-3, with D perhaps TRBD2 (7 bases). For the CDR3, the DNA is TGTGCCAGCAGGAAAGGGGGGGCCGCAGATACGCAGTATTTT. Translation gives CASRKGGAADTQYF.